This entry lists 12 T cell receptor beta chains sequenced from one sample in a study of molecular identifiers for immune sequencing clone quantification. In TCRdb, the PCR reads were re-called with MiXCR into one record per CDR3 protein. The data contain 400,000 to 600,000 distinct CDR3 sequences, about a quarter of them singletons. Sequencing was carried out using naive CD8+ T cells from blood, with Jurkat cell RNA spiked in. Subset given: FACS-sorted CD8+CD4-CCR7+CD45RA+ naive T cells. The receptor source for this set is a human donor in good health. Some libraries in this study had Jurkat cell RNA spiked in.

The CDR3 sequence: CSVAGTSVYEQYF. The CDR3 DNA follows: TGCAGCGTGGCCGGGACTAGCGTCTACGAGCAGTACTTC. This chain connects TRBV29-1 to TRBJ2-7, with 10 bases fitting TRBD2. The ends lost 6 bases at V and 3 bases at J; junction bases unmatched: 5. Looked up from germline, CDR1 is SQVTM and CDR2 is ANQGSEA. The CDR3 covers 13 residues.

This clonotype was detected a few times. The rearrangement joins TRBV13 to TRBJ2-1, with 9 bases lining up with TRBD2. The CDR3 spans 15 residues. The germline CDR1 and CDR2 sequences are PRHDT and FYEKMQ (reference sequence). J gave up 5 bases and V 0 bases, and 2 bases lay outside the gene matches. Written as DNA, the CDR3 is TGTGCCAGCAGCTTAGGGCTAGCGGGAAACAATGAGCAGTTCTTC. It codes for CASSLGLAGNNEQFF.

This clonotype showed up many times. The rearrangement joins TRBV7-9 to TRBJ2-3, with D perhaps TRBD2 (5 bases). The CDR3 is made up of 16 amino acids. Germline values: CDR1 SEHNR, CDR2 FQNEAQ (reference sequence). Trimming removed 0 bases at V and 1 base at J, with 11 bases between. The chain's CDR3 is CASSLAEAPGTDTQYF. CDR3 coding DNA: TGTGCCAGCAGCTTAGCGGAGGCCCCTGGCACAGATACGCAGTATTTT.

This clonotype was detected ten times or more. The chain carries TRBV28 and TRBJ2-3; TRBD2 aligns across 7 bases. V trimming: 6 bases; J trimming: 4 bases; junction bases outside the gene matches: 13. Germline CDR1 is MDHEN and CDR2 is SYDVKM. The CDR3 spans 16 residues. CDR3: CASSHRASGPPDTQYF. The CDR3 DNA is TGTGCCAGCAGCCACCGGGCTAGCGGACCTCCAGATACGCAGTATTTT.

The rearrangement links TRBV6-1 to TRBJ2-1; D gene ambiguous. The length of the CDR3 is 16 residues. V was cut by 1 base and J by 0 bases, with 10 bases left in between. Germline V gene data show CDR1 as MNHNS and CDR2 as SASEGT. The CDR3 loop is CASSEGHLSSYNEQFF. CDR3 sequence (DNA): TGTGCCAGCAGTGAAGGACACCTGAGCTCCTACAATGAGCAGTTCTTC.

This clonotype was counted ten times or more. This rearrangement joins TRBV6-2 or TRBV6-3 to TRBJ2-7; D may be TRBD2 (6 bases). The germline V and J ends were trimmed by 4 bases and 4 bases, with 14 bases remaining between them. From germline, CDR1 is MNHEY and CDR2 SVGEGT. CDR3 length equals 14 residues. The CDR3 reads CASSFFRAGYEQYF. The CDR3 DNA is TGTGCCAGCAGTTTTTTCCGGGCGGGATACGAGCAGTACTTC.

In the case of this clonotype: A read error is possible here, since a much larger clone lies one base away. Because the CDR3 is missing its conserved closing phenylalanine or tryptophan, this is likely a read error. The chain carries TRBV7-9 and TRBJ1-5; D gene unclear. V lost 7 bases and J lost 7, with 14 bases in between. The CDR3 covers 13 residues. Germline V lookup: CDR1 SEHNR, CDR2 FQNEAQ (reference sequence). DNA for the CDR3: TGTGCCAGCACCGACGAGAGAGGCCAGCCCCAGCATTGT. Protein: CASTDERGQPQHC.

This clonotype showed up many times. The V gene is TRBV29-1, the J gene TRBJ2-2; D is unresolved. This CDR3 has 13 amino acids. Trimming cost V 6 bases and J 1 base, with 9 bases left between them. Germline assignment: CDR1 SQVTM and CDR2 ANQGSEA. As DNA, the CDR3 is TGCAGCGTGGTGGGCCTGAACACCGGGGAGCTGTTTTTT. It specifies CSVVGLNTGELFF.

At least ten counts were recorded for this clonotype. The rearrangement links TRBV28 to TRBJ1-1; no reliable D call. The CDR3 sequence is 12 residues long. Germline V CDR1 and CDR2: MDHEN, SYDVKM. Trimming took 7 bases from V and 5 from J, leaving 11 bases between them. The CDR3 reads CASTGRRTEAFF. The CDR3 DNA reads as TGTGCCAGCACCGGCCGGAGAACTGAAGCTTTCTTT.

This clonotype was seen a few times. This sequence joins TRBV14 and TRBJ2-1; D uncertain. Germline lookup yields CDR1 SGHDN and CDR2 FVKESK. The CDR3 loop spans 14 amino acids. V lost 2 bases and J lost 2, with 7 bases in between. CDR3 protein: CASSQLDTYNEQFF. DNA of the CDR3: TGTGCCAGCAGCCAATTAGATACCTACAATGAGCAGTTCTTC.

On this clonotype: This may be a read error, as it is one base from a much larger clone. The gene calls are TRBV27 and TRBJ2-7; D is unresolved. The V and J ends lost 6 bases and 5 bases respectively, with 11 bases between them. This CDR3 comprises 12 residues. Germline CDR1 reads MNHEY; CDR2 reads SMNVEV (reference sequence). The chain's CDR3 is CASSNLGHEQYF. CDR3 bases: TGTGCCAGCAGCAACTTAGGCCACGAGCAGTACTTC.

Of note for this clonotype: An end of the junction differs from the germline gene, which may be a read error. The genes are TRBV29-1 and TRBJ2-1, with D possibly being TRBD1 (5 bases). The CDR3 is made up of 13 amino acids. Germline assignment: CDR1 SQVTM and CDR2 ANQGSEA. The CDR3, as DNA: TGCAGCGTTGTGGTTCAGGGTGAGAATGATCAGTTCTTC. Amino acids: CSVVVQGENDQFF.